The source of this T cell receptor beta chain is a study of blood T cell repertoires in COVID-19. Turning to the study itself: Donors in the United States, Italy and Spain gave samples during acute or convalescent COVID-19.

CDR3 size: 16 residues. Germline values: CDR1 MNHNY, CDR2 SVGAGI (reference sequence). Trimming took 5 bases from V and 1 from J; bases not matched to a gene: 8. In the source study's methods: Quantification of nucleated cells was approximated via reference gene primer amplification. TCRdb's copy holds only in-frame clones and misses some; the assay was immunoSEQ multiplex PCR. The DNA gave D and trimming, while V, J and clone size come from that table. The sample carries 250,000 to 300,000 clones, 89% recorded once. This clone appeared once. This sequence joins TRBV6-6 and TRBJ2-3, with TRBD1 matching over 8 bases. What was sequenced was peripheral blood. The TCR sequence derives from a woman aged 60 to 75 with acute or convalescent COVID-19. The CDR3 nucleotides are TGTGCCAGCAGTCCGGGGACAGGTGTTGGCACAGATACGCAGTATTTT. Protein: CASSPGTGVGTDTQYF.